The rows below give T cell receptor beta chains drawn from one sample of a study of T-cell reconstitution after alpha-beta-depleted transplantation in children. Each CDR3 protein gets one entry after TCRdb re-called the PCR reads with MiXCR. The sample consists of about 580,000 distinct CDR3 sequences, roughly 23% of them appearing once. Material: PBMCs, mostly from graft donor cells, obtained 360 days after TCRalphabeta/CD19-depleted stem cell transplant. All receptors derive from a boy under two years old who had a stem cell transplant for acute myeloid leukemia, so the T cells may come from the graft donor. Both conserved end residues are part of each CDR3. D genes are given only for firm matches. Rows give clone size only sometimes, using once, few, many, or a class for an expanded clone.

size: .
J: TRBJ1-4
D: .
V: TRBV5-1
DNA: TGCGCCAGCAGCTTGGGCGACGGAAAACTGTTTTTT
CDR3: CASSLGDGKLFF

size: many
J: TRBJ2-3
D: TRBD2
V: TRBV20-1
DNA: TGCAGTGCTAGACAAGCGGGGGGCGGCACAGATACGCAGTATTTT
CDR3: CSARQAGGGTDTQYF

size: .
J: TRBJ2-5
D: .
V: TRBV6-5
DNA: TGTGCCAGCAGTTACCCAGGGGAAAGGGAGACCCAGTACTTC
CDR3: CASSYPGERETQYF

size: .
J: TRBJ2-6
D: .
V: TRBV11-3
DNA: TGTGCCAGCAGCTTAGAAGGGAGCAGACCTGGGGCCAACGTCCTGACTTTC
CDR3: CASSLEGSRPGANVLTF

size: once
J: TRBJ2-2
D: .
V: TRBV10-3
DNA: TGTGCCATCAGTGAGTCGACGGCGTCCGGGGAGCTGTTTTTT
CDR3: CAISESTASGELFF

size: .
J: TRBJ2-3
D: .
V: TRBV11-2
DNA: TGTGCCAGTCTGATGGCCGGGGGAGATACGCAGTATTTT
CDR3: CASLMAGGDTQYF

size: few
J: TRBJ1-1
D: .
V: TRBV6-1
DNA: TGTGCCAGCAGCCCGTTTGGTGCCCACACTGAAGCTTTCTTT
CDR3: CASSPFGAHTEAFF

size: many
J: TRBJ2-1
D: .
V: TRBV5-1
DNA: TGCGCCAGCAGCTTGAGGGCCGAGCAGTTCTTC
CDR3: CASSLRAEQFF

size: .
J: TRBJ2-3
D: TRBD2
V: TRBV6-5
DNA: TGTGCCAGCAGTTACCCCCGACGGACTAGCGGGGACCTCACAGATACGCAGTATTTT
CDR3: CASSYPRRTSGDLTDTQYF

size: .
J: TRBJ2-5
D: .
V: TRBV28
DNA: TGTGCCAGCAGTTTGGACTTAGCAAGGGGAGAGACCCAGTACTTC
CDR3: CASSLDLARGETQYF

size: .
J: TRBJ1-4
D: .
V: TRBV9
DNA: TGTGCCAGCAGCGCCTTGACTGCAACTAATGAAAAACTGTTTTTT
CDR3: CASSALTATNEKLFF

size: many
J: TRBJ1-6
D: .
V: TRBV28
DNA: TGTGCCAGCAGTTCACCCCGACGTGCGGGGGCACCCCTCCACTTT
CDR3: CASSSPRRAGAPLHF

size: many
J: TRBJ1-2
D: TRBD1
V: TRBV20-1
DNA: TGCAGTGCTGGGACAGGGTATGGCTACACCTTC
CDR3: CSAGTGYGYTF

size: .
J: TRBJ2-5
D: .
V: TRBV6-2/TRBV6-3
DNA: TGTGCCAGCAGTAGATTCCCCCAGGGGATCCAAGAGACCCAGTACTTC
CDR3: CASSRFPQGIQETQYF

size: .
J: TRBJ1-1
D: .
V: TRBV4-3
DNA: TGCGCCAGCAGCCAAGATGGTTCAGTGAACACTGAAGCTTTCTTT
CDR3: CASSQDGSVNTEAFF